The rows below give T cell receptor beta chains drawn from one sample of a study of shared clonotypes between healthy human individuals. TCRdb keeps only in-frame clones here, not all; method: immunoSEQ multiplex PCR. The repertoire holds over 950,000 clones, with 60% to 80% as singletons. The sequencing sample was made of memory CD4+ T cells from PBMCs. Source of these receptors: a man younger than 35 in good health. Some clones in this sample may be carry-over from other donors' samples. Each CDR3 is given with its conserved first and last residue. D genes are given only for firm matches. Where a row states a size, it is once, few, many or the class of an expanded clone; other rows omit it.

v_call: TRBV4-2; j_call: TRBJ2-7; clone_size: .; d_call: TRBD2; cdr3_aa: CASSQDRYSGRVGYEQYF; cdr3_nt: TGTGCCAGCAGCCAAGATCGTTATAGCGGGAGGGTTGGCTACGAGCAGTACTTC
v_call: TRBV5-1; j_call: TRBJ1-2; clone_size: .; d_call: .; cdr3_aa: CASSSAPPYGYTF; cdr3_nt: TGCGCCAGCAGCTCCGCTCCCCCCTATGGCTACACCTTC
v_call: TRBV27; j_call: TRBJ2-5; clone_size: once; d_call: .; cdr3_aa: CASSPSRGDQETQYF; cdr3_nt: TGTGCCAGCAGTCCCTCACGAGGAGACCAAGAGACCCAGTACTTC
v_call: TRBV10-3; j_call: TRBJ1-5; clone_size: .; d_call: TRBD1; cdr3_aa: CAISVDRVQPQHF; cdr3_nt: TGTGCCATCAGCGTGGACAGGGTTCAGCCCCAGCATTTT
v_call: TRBV9; j_call: TRBJ1-2; clone_size: .; d_call: TRBD1; cdr3_aa: CASSSGTGNYGYTF; cdr3_nt: TGTGCCAGCAGCAGCGGGACAGGGAACTATGGCTACACCTTC
v_call: TRBV28; j_call: TRBJ2-2; clone_size: .; d_call: .; cdr3_aa: CASSRGSRPNTGELFF; cdr3_nt: TGTGCCAGCAGCCGTGGCTCGCGGCCGAACACCGGGGAGCTGTTTTTT
v_call: TRBV28; j_call: TRBJ2-1; clone_size: .; d_call: TRBD2; cdr3_aa: CASSLSGRRGNEQFF; cdr3_nt: TGTGCCAGCAGTCTTAGCGGGAGAAGAGGGAATGAGCAGTTCTTC
v_call: TRBV7-2; j_call: TRBJ2-5; clone_size: .; d_call: .; cdr3_aa: CASSIGAETQYF; cdr3_nt: TGTGCCAGCAGCATCGGGGCGGAGACCCAGTACTTC
v_call: TRBV11-3; j_call: TRBJ2-1; clone_size: .; d_call: TRBD2; cdr3_aa: CASSTGTSGKDEQFF; cdr3_nt: TGTGCCAGCAGCACGGGGACTAGCGGGAAAGATGAGCAGTTCTTC
v_call: TRBV28; j_call: TRBJ1-3; clone_size: .; d_call: TRBD1; cdr3_aa: CASSSQGVGNTIYF; cdr3_nt: TGTGCCAGCAGTTCACAGGGGGTTGGAAACACCATATATTTT
v_call: TRBV27; j_call: TRBJ2-5; clone_size: .; d_call: .; cdr3_aa: CASRKGVQETQYF; cdr3_nt: TGTGCCAGCAGAAAGGGGGTACAAGAGACCCAGTACTTC